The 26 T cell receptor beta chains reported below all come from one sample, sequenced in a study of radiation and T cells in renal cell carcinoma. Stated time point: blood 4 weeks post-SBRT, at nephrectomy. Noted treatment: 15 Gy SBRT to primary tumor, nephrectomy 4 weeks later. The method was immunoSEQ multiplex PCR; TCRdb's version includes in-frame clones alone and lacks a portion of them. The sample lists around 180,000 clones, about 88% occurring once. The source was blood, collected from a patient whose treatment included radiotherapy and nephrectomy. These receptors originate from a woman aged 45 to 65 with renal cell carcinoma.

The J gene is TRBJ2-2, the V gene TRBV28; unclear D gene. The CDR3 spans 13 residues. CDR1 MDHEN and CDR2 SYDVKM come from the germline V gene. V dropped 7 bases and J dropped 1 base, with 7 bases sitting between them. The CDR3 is CASNVGNTGELFF. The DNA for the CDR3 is TGTGCCAGCAATGTGGGGAACACCGGGGAGCTGTTTTTT.

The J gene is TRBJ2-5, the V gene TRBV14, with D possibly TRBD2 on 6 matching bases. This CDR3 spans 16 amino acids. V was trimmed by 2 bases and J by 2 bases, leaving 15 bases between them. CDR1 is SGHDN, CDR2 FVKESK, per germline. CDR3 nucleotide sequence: TGTGCCAGCAGCCAATTCCGCGGGGTGCGGCAAGAGACCCAGTACTTC. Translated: CASSQFRGVRQETQYF.

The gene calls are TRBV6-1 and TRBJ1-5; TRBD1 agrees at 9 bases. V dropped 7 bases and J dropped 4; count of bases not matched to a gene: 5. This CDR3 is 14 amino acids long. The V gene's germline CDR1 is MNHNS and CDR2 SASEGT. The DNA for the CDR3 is TGTGCCAGCACTTGGGGACAGGGTAATCAGCCCCAGCATTTT. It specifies CASTWGQGNQPQHF.

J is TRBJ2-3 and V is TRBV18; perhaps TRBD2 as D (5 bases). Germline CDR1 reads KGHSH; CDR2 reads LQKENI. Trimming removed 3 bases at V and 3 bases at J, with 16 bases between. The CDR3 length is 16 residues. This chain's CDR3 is CASSPNREGKTDTQYF. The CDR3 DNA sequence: TGTGCCAGCTCACCGAACCGGGAAGGAAAAACAGATACGCAGTATTTT.

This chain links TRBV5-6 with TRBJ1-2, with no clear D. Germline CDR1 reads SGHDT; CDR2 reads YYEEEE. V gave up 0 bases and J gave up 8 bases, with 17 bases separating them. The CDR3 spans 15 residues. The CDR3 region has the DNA TGTGCCAGCAGCTTGGATCAGCCGAATTGGCGCGGCTACACCTTC. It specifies CASSLDQPNWRGYTF.

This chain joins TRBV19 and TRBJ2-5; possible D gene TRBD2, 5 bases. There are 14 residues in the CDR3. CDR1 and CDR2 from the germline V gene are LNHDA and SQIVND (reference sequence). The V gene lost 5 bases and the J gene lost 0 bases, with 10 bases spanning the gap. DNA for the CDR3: TGTGCCAGTAGTCTGATCGGGAACCAAGAGACCCAGTACTTC. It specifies CASSLIGNQETQYF.

The CDR3: CASSYRTGEQYF. The DNA for the CDR3 is TGTGCCAGCAGTTACAGGACGGGGGAGCAGTACTTC. J is TRBJ2-7 and V is TRBV6-6; D perhaps matches TRBD2 (5 bases). CDR1 and CDR2 (germline): MNHNY, SVGAGI (reference sequence). This CDR3 has 12 residues. Trimming left V 2 bases short and J 7 bases short, with 9 bases between.

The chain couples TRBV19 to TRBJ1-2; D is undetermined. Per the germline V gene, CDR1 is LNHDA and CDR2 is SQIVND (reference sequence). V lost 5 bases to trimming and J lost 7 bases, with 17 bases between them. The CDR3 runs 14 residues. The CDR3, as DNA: TGTGCCAGTAGTCTTAGGACGCAATTGGGTGGCTACACCTTC. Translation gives CASSLRTQLGGYTF.

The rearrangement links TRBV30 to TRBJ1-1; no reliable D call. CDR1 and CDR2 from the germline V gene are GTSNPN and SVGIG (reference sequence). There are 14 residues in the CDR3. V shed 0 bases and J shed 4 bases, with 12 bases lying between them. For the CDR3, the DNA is TGTGCCTGGAGTGTAGTAAGCGGAGGCACTGAAGCTTTCTTT. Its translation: CAWSVVSGGTEAFF.

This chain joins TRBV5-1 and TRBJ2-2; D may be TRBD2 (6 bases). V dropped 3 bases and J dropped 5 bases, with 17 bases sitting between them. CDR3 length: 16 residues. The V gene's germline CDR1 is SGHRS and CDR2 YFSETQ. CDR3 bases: TGCGCCAGCAGCTCCGGAGGGGCCCCGCGGACCGGGGAGCTGTTTTTT. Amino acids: CASSSGGAPRTGELFF.

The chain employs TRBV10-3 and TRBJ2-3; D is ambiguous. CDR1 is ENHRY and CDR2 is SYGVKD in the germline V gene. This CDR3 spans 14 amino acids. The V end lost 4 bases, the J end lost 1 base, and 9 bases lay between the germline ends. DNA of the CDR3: TGTGCCATCAGTGGAATCCTGGGCACAGATACGCAGTATTTT. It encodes CAISGILGTDTQYF.

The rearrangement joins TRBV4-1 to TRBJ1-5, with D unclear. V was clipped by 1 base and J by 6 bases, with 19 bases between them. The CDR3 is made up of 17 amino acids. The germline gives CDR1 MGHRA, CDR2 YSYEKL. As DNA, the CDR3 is TGCGCCAGCAGCCAAGGCGAGTTTCGGGGAGGAGTTCAGCCCCAGCATTTT. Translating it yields CASSQGEFRGGVQPQHF.

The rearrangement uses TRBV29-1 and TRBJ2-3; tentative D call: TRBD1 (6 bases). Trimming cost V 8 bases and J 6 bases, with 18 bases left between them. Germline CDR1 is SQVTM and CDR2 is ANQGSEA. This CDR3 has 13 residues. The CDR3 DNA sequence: TGCAGCCTCAGGGGTTTCCCCGATGATACGCAGTATTTT. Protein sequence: CSLRGFPDDTQYF.

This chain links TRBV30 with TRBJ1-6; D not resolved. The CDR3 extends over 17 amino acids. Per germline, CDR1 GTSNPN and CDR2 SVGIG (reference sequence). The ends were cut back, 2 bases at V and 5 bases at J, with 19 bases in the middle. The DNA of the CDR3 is TGTGCCTGGAGTAGGAGTCACTACGAGAAAAATAATTCACCCCTCCACTTT. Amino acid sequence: CAWSRSHYEKNNSPLHF.

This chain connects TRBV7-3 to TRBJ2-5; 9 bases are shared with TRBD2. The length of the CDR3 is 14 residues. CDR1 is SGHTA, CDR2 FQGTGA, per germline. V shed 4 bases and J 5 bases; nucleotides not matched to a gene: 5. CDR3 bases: TGTGCCAGCAGCTCCTCCGGGACTAGCGAGACCCAGTACTTC. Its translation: CASSSSGTSETQYF.

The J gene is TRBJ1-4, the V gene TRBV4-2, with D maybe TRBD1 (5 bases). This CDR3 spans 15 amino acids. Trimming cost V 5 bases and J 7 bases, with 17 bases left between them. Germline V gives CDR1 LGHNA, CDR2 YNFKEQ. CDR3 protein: CASSLTASELEKLFF. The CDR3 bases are TGTGCCAGCAGCTTGACAGCGTCAGAGCTTGAAAAACTGTTTTTT.

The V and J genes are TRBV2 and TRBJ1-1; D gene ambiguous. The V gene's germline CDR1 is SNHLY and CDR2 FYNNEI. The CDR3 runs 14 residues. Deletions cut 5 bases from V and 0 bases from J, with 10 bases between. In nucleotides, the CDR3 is TGTGCCAGCAGTTTACAGAATATGAACACTGAAGCTTTCTTT. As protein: CASSLQNMNTEAFF. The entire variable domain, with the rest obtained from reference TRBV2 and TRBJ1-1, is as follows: EPEVTQTPSHQVTQMGQEVILRCVPISNHLYFYWYRQILGQKVEFLVSFYNNEISEKSEIFDDQFSVERPDGSNFTLKIRSTKLEDSAMYFCASSLQNMNTEAFFGQGTRLTVV.

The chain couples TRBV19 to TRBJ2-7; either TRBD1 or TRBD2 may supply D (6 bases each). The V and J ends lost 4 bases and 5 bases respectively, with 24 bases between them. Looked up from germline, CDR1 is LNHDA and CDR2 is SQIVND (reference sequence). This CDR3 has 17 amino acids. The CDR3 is CASSTGGRDERADEQYF. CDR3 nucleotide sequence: TGTGCCAGTAGTACCGGGGGCCGGGACGAAAGGGCGGACGAGCAGTACTTC.

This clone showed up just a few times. This chain's CDR3 is CASSVAYGTEAFF. In DNA, the CDR3 is TGTGCCAGCAGCGTAGCTTATGGGACAGAAGCTTTCTTT. The chain uses TRBV9 and TRBJ1-1, with D tentatively TRBD1 (6 bases). The CDR3 consists of 13 residues. The V and J ends lost 0 bases and 8 bases respectively, with 11 bases between them. The V gene's germline CDR1 is SGDLS and CDR2 YYNGEE.

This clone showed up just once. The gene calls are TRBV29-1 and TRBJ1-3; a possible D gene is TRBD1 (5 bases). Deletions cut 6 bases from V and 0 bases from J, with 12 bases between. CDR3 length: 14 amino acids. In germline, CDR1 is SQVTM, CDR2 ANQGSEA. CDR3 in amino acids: CSVIPGSSGNTIYF. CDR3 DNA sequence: TGCAGCGTCATCCCAGGGAGCTCTGGAAACACCATATATTTT. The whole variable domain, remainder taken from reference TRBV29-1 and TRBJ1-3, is SAVISQKPSRDICQRGTSLTIQCQVDSQVTMMFWYRQQPGQSLTLIATANQGSEATYESGFVIDKFPISRPNLTFSTLTVSNMSPEDSSIYLCSVIPGSSGNTIYFGEGSWLTVV.

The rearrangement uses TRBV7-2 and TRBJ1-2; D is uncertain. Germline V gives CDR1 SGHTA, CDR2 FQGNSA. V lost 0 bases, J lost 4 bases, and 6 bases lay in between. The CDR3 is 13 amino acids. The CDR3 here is CASSLAVSYGYTF. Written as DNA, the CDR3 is TGTGCCAGCAGCTTAGCAGTATCCTATGGCTACACCTTC.

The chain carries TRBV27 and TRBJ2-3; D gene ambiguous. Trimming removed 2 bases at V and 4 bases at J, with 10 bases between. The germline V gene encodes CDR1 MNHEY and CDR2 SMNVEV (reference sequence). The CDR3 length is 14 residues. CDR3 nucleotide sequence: TGTGCCAGCAGTTTAATAGGGCGACCAGATACGCAGTATTTT. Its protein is CASSLIGRPDTQYF.

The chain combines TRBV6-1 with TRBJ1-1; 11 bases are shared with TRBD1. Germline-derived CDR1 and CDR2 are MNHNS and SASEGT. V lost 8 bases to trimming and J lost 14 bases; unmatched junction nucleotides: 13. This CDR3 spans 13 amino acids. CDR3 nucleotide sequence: TGTGCCAGCCCTCTAAGGACAGGGGGCAGGGAGTTCTTT. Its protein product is CASPLRTGGREFF.

The CDR3 region is CASSFRGLAGGPTYEQYF. Written as DNA, the CDR3 is TGTGCCAGCAGCTTCCGGGGACTAGCGGGGGGCCCTACCTACGAGCAGTACTTC. This rearrangement joins TRBV7-2 to TRBJ2-7, with TRBD2 matching over 15 bases. The germline gives CDR1 SGHTA, CDR2 FQGNSA. J lost 2 bases, V lost 3 bases, and 8 bases had no gene match. This CDR3 is 18 amino acids long.

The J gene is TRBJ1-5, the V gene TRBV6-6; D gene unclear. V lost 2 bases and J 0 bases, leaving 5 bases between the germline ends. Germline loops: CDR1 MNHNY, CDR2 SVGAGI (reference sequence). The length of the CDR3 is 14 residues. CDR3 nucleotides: TGTGCCAGCAGTTACCTTCATAGCAATCAGCCCCAGCATTTT. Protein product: CASSYLHSNQPQHF.

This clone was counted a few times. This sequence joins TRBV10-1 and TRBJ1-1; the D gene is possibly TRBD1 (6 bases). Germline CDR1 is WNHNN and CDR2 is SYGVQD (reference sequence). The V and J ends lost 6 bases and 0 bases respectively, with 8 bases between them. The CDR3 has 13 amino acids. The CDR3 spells CASRDSMNTEAFF. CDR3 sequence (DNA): TGCGCCAGCAGGGACAGCATGAACACTGAAGCTTTCTTT.